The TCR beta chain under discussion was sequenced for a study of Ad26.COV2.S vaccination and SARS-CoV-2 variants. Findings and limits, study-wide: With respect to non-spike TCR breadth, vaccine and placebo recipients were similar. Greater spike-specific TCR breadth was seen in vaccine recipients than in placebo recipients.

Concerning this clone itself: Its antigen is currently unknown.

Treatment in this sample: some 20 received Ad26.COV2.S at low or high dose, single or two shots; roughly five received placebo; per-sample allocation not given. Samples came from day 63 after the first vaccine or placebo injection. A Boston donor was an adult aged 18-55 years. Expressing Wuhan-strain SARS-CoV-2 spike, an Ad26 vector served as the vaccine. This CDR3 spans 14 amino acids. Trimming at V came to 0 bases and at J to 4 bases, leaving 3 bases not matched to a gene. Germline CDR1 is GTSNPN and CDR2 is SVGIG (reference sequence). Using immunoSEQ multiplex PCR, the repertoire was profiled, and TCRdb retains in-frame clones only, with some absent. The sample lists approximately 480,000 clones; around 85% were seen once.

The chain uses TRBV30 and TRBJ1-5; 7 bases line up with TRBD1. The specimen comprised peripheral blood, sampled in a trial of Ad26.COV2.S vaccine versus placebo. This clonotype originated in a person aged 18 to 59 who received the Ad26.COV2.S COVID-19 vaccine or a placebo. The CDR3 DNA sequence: TGTGCCTGGAGTGTTACAGGGGTTAATCAGCCCCAGCATTTT. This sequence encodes CAWSVTGVNQPQHF.